The clone carrying this T cell receptor beta chain was recorded a few times. The antigen is unknown. The CDR3 is 17 amino acids. The V and J ends lost 2 bases and 3 bases respectively, with 17 bases between them. The germline V gene has CDR1 SGHTA and CDR2 FQGNSA. Libraries were prepared by immunoSEQ multiplex PCR; TCRdb keeps only in-frame clonotypes and omits some of them. The table has over 65,000 clones, about 90% seen once. This record belongs to a study of T cell responses to AZD1222 COVID-19 vaccine. Study conclusions and caveats: Females made up more of the donors, who were largely white British, and clonal diversity may have come out too low. Reportedly, close to half of spike-specific TCRs are directed against unmutated variant regions.

The receptor's source is an adult in good health. The input for sequencing was peripheral blood, taken on day 0 of AZD1222 vaccination. V gene TRBV7-2 combines with J gene TRBJ1-3, with a possible D match to TRBD1 (6 bases). DNA of the CDR3: TGTGCCAGCAGCTTACAGGGGAGCGGCTTGGGTGGAAACACCATATATTTT. The encoded protein is CASSLQGSGLGGNTIYF. The full variable domain, its missing parts supplied by reference TRBV7-2 and TRBJ1-3, is GAGVSQSPSNKVTEKGKDVELRCDPISGHTALYWYRQSLGQGLEFLIYFQGNSAPDKSGLPSDRFSAERTGGSVSTLTIQRTQQEDSAVYLCASSLQGSGLGGNTIYFGEGSWLTVV.